A selection of T cell receptor beta chains follows, all from one sample in a study of blood T cell repertoires in COVID-19. Sequencing was performed with immunoSEQ multiplex PCR; in TCRdb, only in-frame clones are kept and a portion is missing. The table has approximately 280,000 clones, 75% to 95% seen once. Sequenced material: peripheral blood. The receptors shown here come from a woman aged 25 to 39 with COVID-19, enrolled during active disease. CDR3s include the opening cysteine and the closing phenylalanine or tryptophan. The D gene is left open where the match is weak. Clone size, where shown, is once, few, many, or a class for clones that have expanded.

clone_size j_call d_call v_call cdr3_nt cdr3_aa
- TRBJ1-5 TRBD1 TRBV6-1 TGTGCCAGCAGTGACGGGACAGCGTATAGCAATCAGCCCCAGCATTTT CASSDGTAYSNQPQHF
once TRBJ1-5 TRBD1 TRBV28 TGTGCCAGCAGCCCACCGGGACAGTATCAGCCCCAGCATTTT CASSPPGQYQPQHF
- TRBJ2-6 - TRBV6-1 TGTGCCAGCAGTCAAGCAGGGGTCGGGGCCAACGTCCTGACTTTC CASSQAGVGANVLTF
- TRBJ2-1 - TRBV27 TGTGCCAGCACCCTTGGGGGGGAGCAGTTCTTC CASTLGGEQFF
once TRBJ1-2 - TRBV3-1/TRBV3-2 TGTGCCAGCAGCCCTTCTCACCGGGTCTTATATGGTGGCTACACCTTC CASSPSHRVLYGGYTF
- TRBJ2-1 TRBD2 TRBV28 TGTGCCAGCAGTCTGACTAGCGGGGGTAATGAGCAGTTCTTC CASSLTSGGNEQFF
- TRBJ2-7 - TRBV10-1 TGCGCCAGCAGTGAGTCTTCAGCCTACGAGCAGTACTTC CASSESSAYEQYF
- TRBJ2-5 TRBD2 TRBV5-1 TGCGCCAGCAGCTTGGTAGGGGGACTAGCGGAAGAGACCCAGTACTTC CASSLVGGLAEETQYF
- TRBJ2-7 - TRBV3-1/TRBV3-2 TGTGCCAGCAGCCAAGATATCCTGGCCCCCTACGAGCAGTACTTC CASSQDILAPYEQYF
- TRBJ2-5 - TRBV2 TGTGCCAGCAGACTAGCCGGGGAGACCCAGTACTTC CASRLAGETQYF
- TRBJ1-6 TRBD1 TRBV9 TGTGCCAGCAGCGATGCAAGGACAGGTGAATTACCCCTCCACTTT CASSDARTGELPLHF
- TRBJ1-2 TRBD1 TRBV30 TGTGCCTGGAGTTCCGGACAGGGTCGTGGCTACACCTTC CAWSSGQGRGYTF
- TRBJ2-7 TRBD1 TRBV7-9 TGTGCCAGCAGCTCAGGGACAGGGGTTCACTACGAGCAGTACTTC CASSSGTGVHYEQYF
- TRBJ2-5 - TRBV6-6 TGTGCCAGCAGTCTAACAGGTTACCGGGAGACCCAGTACTTC CASSLTGYRETQYF
- TRBJ2-5 TRBD1 TRBV12-3/TRBV12-4 TGTGCCAGCAGGGGGACAGGGCTTGAGACCCAGTACTTC CASRGTGLETQYF
- TRBJ2-7 TRBD2 TRBV9 TGTGCCAGCAGCGTAGAAGGGACTAGGGCCTACGAGCAGTACTTC CASSVEGTRAYEQYF
- TRBJ2-7 - TRBV5-1 TGCGCCAGCAGCTTGGGAATGGGCACCTACGAGCAGTACTTC CASSLGMGTYEQYF
- TRBJ2-1 - TRBV27 TGTGCCAGCACCCGGGGGAGTGGGGCTAATGAGCAGTTCTTC CASTRGSGANEQFF
- TRBJ2-7 - TRBV5-6 TGTGCCAGCAGCATGGACACCTCCGAGCAGTACTTC CASSMDTSEQYF
- TRBJ1-1 - TRBV6-5 TGTGCCAGCTCGCGGAGAAAGACTGAAGCTTTCTTT CASSRRKTEAFF
- TRBJ2-3 TRBD2 TRBV5-6 TGTGCCAGCAGCATACAACTAGCGGCCTACACAGATACGCAGTATTTT CASSIQLAAYTDTQYF
- TRBJ2-1 - TRBV19 TGTGCCAGTAGCCAGCGTGACGCAAATGAGCAGTTCTTC CASSQRDANEQFF
- TRBJ1-2 - TRBV24-1 TGTGCCACCAGTGATTATCGGGGTTCAGATGGCTACACCTTC CATSDYRGSDGYTF
- TRBJ1-6 TRBD1 TRBV5-1 TGCGCCAGCAGCGCTCCGGGGCAGGGGGGATCACCCCTCCACTTT CASSAPGQGGSPLHF
- TRBJ2-5 - TRBV7-7 TGTGCTAGCAGCTTAGGGCCCGGGGGGCCCGGGGAGACCCAGTACTTC CASSLGPGGPGETQYF
- TRBJ1-1 - TRBV29-1 TGCAGCGTTACCCACGGCCCCTGGAGGGAGGTAATAACTGAAGCTTTCTTT CSVTHGPWREVITEAFF